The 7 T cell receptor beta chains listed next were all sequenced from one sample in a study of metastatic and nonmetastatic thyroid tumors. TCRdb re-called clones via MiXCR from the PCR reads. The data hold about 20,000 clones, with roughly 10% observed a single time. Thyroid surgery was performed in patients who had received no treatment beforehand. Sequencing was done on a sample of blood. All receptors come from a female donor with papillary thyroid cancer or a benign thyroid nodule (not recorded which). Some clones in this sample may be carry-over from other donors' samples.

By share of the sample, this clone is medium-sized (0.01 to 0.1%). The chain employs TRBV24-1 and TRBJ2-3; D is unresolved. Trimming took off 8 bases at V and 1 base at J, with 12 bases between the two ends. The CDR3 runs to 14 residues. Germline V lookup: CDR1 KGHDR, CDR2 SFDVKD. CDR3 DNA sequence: TGTGCCACCAAACCAGCCGGTCGCACAGATACGCAGTATTTT. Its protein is CATKPAGRTDTQYF.

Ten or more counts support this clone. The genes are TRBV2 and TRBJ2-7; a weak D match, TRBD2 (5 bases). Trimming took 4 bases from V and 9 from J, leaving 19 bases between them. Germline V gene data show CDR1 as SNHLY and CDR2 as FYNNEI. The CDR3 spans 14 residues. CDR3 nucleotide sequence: TGTGCCAGCAGTGGCGGGCGAATCGCGTCGTGGCAGTACTTC. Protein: CASSGGRIASWQYF.

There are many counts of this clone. CDR3 region: CASSQNQREGRTGELFF. The CDR3 nucleotides are TGTGCCAGCAGCCAAAACCAACGGGAGGGCCGCACCGGGGAGCTGTTTTTT. The rearrangement links TRBV4-2 to TRBJ2-2; 8 positions agree with TRBD2. The CDR3 spans 17 residues. Germline V gene data show CDR1 as LGHNA and CDR2 as YNFKEQ. V shed 2 bases and J 4 bases; nucleotides not matched to a gene: 9.

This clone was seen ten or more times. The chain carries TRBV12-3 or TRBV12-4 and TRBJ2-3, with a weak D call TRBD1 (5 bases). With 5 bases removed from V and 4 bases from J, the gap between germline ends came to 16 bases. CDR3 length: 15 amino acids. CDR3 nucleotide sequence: TGTGCCAGCAGTCCCGTTGGAGTAGGGGCAGATACGCAGTATTTT. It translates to CASSPVGVGADTQYF.

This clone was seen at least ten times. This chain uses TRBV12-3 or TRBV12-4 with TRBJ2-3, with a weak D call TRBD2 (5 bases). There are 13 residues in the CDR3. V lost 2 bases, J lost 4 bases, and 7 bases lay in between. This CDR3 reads CASSLSGADTQYF. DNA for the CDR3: TGTGCCAGCAGTTTATCCGGGGCAGATACGCAGTATTTT.

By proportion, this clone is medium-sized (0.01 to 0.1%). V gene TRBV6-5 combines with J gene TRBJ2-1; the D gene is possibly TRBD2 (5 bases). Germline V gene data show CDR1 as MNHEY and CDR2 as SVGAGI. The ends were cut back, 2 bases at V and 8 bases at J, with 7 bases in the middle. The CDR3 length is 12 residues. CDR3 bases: TGTGCCAGCAGTTACGGAGGAGATGAGCAGTTCTTC. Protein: CASSYGGDEQFF.

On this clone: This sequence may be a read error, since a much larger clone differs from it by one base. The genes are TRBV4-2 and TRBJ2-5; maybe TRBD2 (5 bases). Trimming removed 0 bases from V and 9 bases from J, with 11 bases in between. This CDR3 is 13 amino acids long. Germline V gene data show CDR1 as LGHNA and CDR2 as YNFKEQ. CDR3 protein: CASSQDRPEAQYF. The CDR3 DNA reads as TGTGCCAGCAGCCAAGATCGTCCGGAGGCCCAGTACTTC.